The T cell receptor beta chain under discussion was sequenced for a study of T cells in Graves' hyperthyroidism and ophthalmopathy. J gave up 5 bases and V 5 bases, and 12 bases lay outside the gene matches. Germline CDR1 and CDR2: KGHSH and LQKENI. This CDR3 has 16 residues. The CDR3 regions of TCR beta were amplified from RNA transcripts. The HTBI primer set drove a first-round RT-PCR of the TCR CDR3. TCRdb itself ran the multiplex PCR reads through MiXCR, one entry per CDR3 protein. The sample lists about 700,000 distinct CDR3 sequences, 12% to 15% occurring once. Overall study findings and caveats: A 13 V-J model separated ophthalmopathy from stable hyperthyroidism.

From 9 to 10 ml of fresh peripheral blood, PBMCs were isolated. As for this clonotype: Its antigen is still unknown.

Sequences were obtained from blood. The chain carries TRBV18 and TRBJ2-7; 10 nucleotides align to TRBD2. This receptor was identified in a woman between 18 and 29 years old with Graves' hyperthyroidism. The CDR3 sequence is CASSSGAGTSVNEQYF. CDR3 bases: TGTGCCAGCTCATCAGGAGCCGGGACTAGCGTCAACGAGCAGTACTTC.